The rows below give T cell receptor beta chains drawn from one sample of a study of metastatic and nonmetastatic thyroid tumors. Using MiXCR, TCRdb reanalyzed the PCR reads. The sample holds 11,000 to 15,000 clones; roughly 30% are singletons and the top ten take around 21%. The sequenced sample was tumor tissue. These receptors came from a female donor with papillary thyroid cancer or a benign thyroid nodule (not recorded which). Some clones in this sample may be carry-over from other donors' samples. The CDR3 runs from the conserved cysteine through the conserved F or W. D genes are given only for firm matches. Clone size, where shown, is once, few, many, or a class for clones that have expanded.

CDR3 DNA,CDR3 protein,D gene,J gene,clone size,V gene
TGTGCCAGCAGTTTATGGGCGAACGAGCAGTACTTC,CASSLWANEQYF,NA,TRBJ2-7,medium-sized,TRBV28
TGTGCCAGCAGGGACAACTATTCGGCCCTCCACTTT,CASRDNYSALHF,NA,TRBJ1-6,few,TRBV6-1
TGTGCCAGTAAGGAGGGGGGGAACACTGAAGCTTTCTTT,CASKEGGNTEAFF,NA,TRBJ1-1,few,TRBV19
TGTGCCAGCACCCGGACAGGGGAGATTTCACCCCTCCACTTT,CASTRTGEISPLHF,TRBD1,TRBJ1-6,few,TRBV6-1
TGTGCCACCAGTGATTTGGCAGGTAGCACAGATACGCAGTATTTT,CATSDLAGSTDTQYF,NA,TRBJ2-3,many,TRBV24-1
TGCAGTGCTACGACGACGGGGGGGAGGGCGGCCGAGCAGTACTTC,CSATTTGGRAAEQYF,TRBD2,TRBJ2-7,NA,TRBV20-1
TGCAGTGCTAGAGATCTCCGACGGGCCACCCAAGAGACCCAGTACTTC,CSARDLRRATQETQYF,NA,TRBJ2-5,medium-sized,TRBV20-1
TGTGCCAGCAGCGCCCTCAGGGGTGGGTTGTTTTTT,CASSALRGGLFF,NA,TRBJ2-2,many,TRBV25-1
TGTGCCAGCAGTGAACCCCGGATCGCCGGGGAGCTGTTTTTT,CASSEPRIAGELFF,NA,TRBJ2-2,NA,TRBV25-1
TGTGCCAGCAGTCCCCTTTTGGGGAGGTACGAGCAGTACTTC,CASSPLLGRYEQYF,NA,TRBJ2-7,NA,TRBV28
TGTGCCAGCAGCGTAGGGGGACAGGGAAGAGATACGCAGTATTTT,CASSVGGQGRDTQYF,TRBD1,TRBJ2-3,NA,TRBV9
TGTGCCAGCAGTGTCGGGGACAGGGGTTGCAATGAGCAGTTCTTC,CASSVGDRGCNEQFF,TRBD1,TRBJ2-1,few,TRBV2
TGTGCCAGCAGTCGACCGGGACAGGGGGATTCACCCCTCCACTTT,CASSRPGQGDSPLHF,TRBD1,TRBJ1-6,few,TRBV6-2/TRBV6-3
TGTGCCAGCAGCATCACTCCGGGACAGGGACTTTCACCCCTCCACTTT,CASSITPGQGLSPLHF,TRBD1,TRBJ1-6,NA,TRBV7-6
TGTGCCAGCATTTTAACTCCCGGGGTCACCGGTGAGCTGTTTTTT,CASILTPGVTGELFF,NA,TRBJ2-2,NA,TRBV12-3/TRBV12-4
TGTGCCAGCAGTGGAGGGATCAACACGTACGAGCAGTACTTC,CASSGGINTYEQYF,NA,TRBJ2-7,NA,TRBV6-1
TGTGCCAGCAGTTTATCCGGTCAGCCCCAGCATTTT,CASSLSGQPQHF,NA,TRBJ1-5,NA,TRBV28
TGTGCCAGCAGCTCACCGGGACTAGGTATCCGTGAGCAGTTCTTC,CASSSPGLGIREQFF,TRBD2,TRBJ2-1,few,TRBV9
TGCAGTGCAGAGGGACAGGTTAACTTTGAAGCTTTCTTT,CSAEGQVNFEAFF,TRBD1,TRBJ1-1,NA,TRBV20-1
TGTGCCAGCAGCACCCAGGGTGGGTCGAACACCGGGGAGCTGTTTTTT,CASSTQGGSNTGELFF,NA,TRBJ2-2,NA,TRBV11-1
TGCGCCAGCAGCTTGGACTTACTAACAAATGAGCAGTTCTTC,CASSLDLLTNEQFF,NA,TRBJ2-1,NA,TRBV10-1
TGTGCCAGCAGCCCGGGACAGATAATGAACACTGAAGCTTTCTTT,CASSPGQIMNTEAFF,TRBD1,TRBJ1-1,NA,TRBV11-2
TGTGCCAGCAGTGCCCAACGGGGCATGGGGGCGATCGCAACTAATGAAAAACTGTTTTTT,CASSAQRGMGAIATNEKLFF,NA,TRBJ1-4,medium-sized,TRBV2
TGTGCCAGCAGCCCGGGACTAGCCGGAACCGGGGAGCTGTTTTTT,CASSPGLAGTGELFF,TRBD2,TRBJ2-2,NA,TRBV28
TGTGCCAGCAGCTTATCGAGAATCCGTCAGTTCTTC,CASSLSRIRQFF,NA,TRBJ2-1,NA,TRBV7-2
TGTGCCGCACCGGGACAGATCATGAACACTGAAGCTTTCTTT,CAAPGQIMNTEAFF,TRBD1,TRBJ1-1,many,TRBV6-1
TGTGCCAGCAGTTACCCTCCAGACAGGGGGTCTAGGAATCGCACTGAAGCTTTCTTT,CASSYPPDRGSRNRTEAFF,TRBD1,TRBJ1-1,NA,TRBV6-2/TRBV6-3
TGCAGTGCTAGAGACATAACAACAGGGGGTAACACTGAAGCTTTCTTT,CSARDITTGGNTEAFF,TRBD1,TRBJ1-1,NA,TRBV20-1
TGTGCCAGCAGCGACCCGGGGTACTCCTACAATGAGCAGTTCTTC,CASSDPGYSYNEQFF,NA,TRBJ2-1,many,TRBV7-2
TGCAGTGCTAGGCCGGGGACTAGGCCTCTTGGGAATGAGCAGTTCTTC,CSARPGTRPLGNEQFF,TRBD2,TRBJ2-1,few,TRBV20-1
TGTGCCAGCAGTAGAGGGGCCCTAGGATACGAGCAGTACTTC,CASSRGALGYEQYF,NA,TRBJ2-7,many,TRBV7-9
TGTGCCAGTAGTTTAGGGGGGCCTGAAGCTTTCTTT,CASSLGGPEAFF,NA,TRBJ1-1,NA,TRBV19
TGCAGTGCTAGAGGGACAGGGGGCAATCTTGATACGCAGTATTTT,CSARGTGGNLDTQYF,TRBD1,TRBJ2-3,many,TRBV20-1
TGTGCCAGCAGCCCCGGGGACAGGGGCTACGGCTACACCTTC,CASSPGDRGYGYTF,TRBD1,TRBJ1-2,NA,TRBV9
TGTGCCACCAGTGATGGCTCAGGGTCCCAGCCCCAGCATTTT,CATSDGSGSQPQHF,NA,TRBJ1-5,few,TRBV24-1
TGTGCCAGCAGTCCGCTCGGGACCGGGGCTAACTATGGCTACACCTTC,CASSPLGTGANYGYTF,NA,TRBJ1-2,NA,TRBV27
TGTGCCAGCAGCCCCTGGGCAGATACGCAGTATTTT,CASSPWADTQYF,NA,TRBJ2-3,NA,TRBV2
TGTGCCAGCAGCGAACTGACAGGGTCGGGGGAGCAGTTCTTC,CASSELTGSGEQFF,TRBD1,TRBJ2-1,medium-sized,TRBV11-2
TGCAGTGCGTCTTACCCCGGGACCGGGGAGCTGTTTTTT,CSASYPGTGELFF,NA,TRBJ2-2,NA,TRBV20-1
TGTGCCAGCTCCCGTGGACTAGCGGGGTTTAGCACAGATACGCAGTATTTT,CASSRGLAGFSTDTQYF,TRBD2,TRBJ2-3,NA,TRBV6-2/TRBV6-3
TGCAGTGCTAGAGATCTGGGCTCCGGGACAGGGGAGACCGGGGAGCTGTTTTTT,CSARDLGSGTGETGELFF,TRBD1,TRBJ2-2,many,TRBV20-1
TGCGCCAGCAGACCAACAGGGGGCGGAACAGATACGCAGTATTTT,CASRPTGGGTDTQYF,TRBD1,TRBJ2-3,once,TRBV5-1